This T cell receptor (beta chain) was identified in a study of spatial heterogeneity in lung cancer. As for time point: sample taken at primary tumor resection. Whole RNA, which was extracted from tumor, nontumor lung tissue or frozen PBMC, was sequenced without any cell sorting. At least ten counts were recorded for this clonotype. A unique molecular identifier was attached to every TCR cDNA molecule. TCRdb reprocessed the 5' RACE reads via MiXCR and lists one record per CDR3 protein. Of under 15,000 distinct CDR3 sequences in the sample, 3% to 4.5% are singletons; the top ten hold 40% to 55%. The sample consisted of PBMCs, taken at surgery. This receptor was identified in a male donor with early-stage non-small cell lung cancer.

The CDR3 region is CASSPGTSGSLEQFF. In DNA form, the CDR3 reads TGCGCCAGCAGCCCCGGGACTAGCGGGAGCCTTGAGCAGTTCTTC. The chain is built from TRBV5-1 and TRBJ2-1; 14 bases match TRBD2. The CDR3 extends over 15 amino acids. Germline V lookup: CDR1 SGHRS, CDR2 YFSETQ. V dropped 4 bases and J dropped 9; count of bases not matched to a gene: 6. The entire variable domain, with the rest obtained from reference TRBV5-1 and TRBJ2-1, is as follows: KAGVTQTPRYLIKTRGQQVTLSCSPISGHRSVSWYQQTPGQGLQFLFEYFSETQRNKGNFPGRFSGRQFSNSRSEMNVSTLELGDSALYLCASSPGTSGSLEQFFGPGTRLTVL.